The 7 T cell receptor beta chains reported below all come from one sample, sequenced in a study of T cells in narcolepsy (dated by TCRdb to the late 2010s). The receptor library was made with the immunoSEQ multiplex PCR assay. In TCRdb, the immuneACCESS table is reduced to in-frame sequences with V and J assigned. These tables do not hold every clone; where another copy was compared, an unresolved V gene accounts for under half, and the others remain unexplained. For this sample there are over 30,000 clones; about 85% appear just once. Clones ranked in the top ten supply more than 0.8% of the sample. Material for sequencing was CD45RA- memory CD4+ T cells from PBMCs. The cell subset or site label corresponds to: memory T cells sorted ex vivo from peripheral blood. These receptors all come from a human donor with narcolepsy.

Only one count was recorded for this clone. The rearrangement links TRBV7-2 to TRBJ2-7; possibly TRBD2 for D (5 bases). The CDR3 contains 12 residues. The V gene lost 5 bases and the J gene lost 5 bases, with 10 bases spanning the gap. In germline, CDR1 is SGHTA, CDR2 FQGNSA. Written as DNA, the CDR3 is TGTGCCAGCAGCCCGGGGTTCGACGAGCAGTACTTC. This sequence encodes CASSPGFDEQYF.

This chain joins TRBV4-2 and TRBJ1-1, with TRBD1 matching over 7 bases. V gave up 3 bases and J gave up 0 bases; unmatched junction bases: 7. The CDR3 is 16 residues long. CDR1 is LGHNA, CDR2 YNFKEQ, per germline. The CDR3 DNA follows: TGTGCCAGCAGCCAGGAAGGGGGCCTTGTGAACACTGAAGCTTTCTTT. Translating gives CASSQEGGLVNTEAFF.

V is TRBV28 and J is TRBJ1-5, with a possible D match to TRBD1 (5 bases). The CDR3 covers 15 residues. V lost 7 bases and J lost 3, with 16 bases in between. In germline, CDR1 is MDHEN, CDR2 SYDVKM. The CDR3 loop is CASTHGGTSNQPQHF. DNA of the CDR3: TGTGCCAGCACCCATGGAGGGACTTCCAATCAGCCCCAGCATTTT. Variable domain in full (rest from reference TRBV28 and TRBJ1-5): DVKVTQSSRYLVKRTGEKVFLECVQDMDHENMFWYRQDPGLGLRLIYFSYDVKMKEKGDIPEGYSVSREKKERFSLILESASTNQTSMYLCASTHGGTSNQPQHFGDGTRLSIL.

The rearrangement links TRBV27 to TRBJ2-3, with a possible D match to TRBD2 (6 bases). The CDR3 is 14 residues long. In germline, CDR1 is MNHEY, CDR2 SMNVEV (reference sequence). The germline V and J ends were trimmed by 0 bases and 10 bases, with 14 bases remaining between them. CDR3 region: CASSLSRLVSPQYF. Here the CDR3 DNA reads TGTGCCAGCAGTTTATCGAGACTAGTCTCTCCGCAGTATTTT.

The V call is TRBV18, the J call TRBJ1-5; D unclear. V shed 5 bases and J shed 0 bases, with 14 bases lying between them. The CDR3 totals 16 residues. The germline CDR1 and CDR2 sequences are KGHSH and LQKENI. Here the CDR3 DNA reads TGTGCCAGCTCAACTACGGGATTCTATAGCAATCAGCCCCAGCATTTT. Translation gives CASSTTGFYSNQPQHF. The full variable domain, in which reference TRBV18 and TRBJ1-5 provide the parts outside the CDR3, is NAGVMQNPRHLVRRRGQEARLRCSPMKGHSHVYWYRQLPEEGLKFMVYLQKENIIDESGMPKERFSAEFPKEGPSILRIQQVVRGDSAAYFCASSTTGFYSNQPQHFGDGTRLSIL.

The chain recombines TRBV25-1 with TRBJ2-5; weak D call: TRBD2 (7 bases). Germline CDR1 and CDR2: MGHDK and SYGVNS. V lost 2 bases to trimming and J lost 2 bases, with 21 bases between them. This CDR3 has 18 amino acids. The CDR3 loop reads CASSEIGRGGSYQETQYF. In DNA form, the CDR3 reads TGTGCCAGCAGTGAAATCGGTAGGGGGGGCAGTTATCAAGAGACCCAGTACTTC.

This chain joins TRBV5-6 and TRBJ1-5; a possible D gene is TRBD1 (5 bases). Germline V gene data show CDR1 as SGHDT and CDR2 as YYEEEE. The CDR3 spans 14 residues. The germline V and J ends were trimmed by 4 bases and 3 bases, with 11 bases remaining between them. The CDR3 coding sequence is TGTGCCAGCAGCCAGGGACCCCTCAATCAGCCCCAGCATTTT. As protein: CASSQGPLNQPQHF.